This TCR beta chain was captured in a study of blood T cell repertoires in COVID-19. Background on the study: The study drew acute and convalescent COVID-19 samples from the United States, Italy and Spain. Sample material is recorded as cDNA or gDNA derived from T cells, B-cell-depleted T cells, or PBMCs.

The CDR3 has 15 amino acids. Germline-derived CDR1 and CDR2 are KGHDR and SFDVKD. The junction had 10 bases not matched to a gene; V was cut back by 5 bases and J by 7 bases. Participants spanned ages about 18 to 90 years and resided in 20 to 30 US areas. TCRdb's table, derived via immunoSEQ multiplex PCR, lists solely in-frame clones and lacks some. The sample holds approximately 200,000 clones; about 90% are singletons and the top ten take approximately 10%. The clonotype originates from a man between 25 and 39 years old who had recovered from COVID-19. This rearrangement joins TRBV24-1 to TRBJ2-5; 9 nucleotides align to TRBD1. Sequencing was performed on PBMCs or T cells enriched from blood (not recorded which). DNA of the CDR3: TGTGCCACCAGTGGGGACAGGGAGGTTTCTGGGACCCAGTACTTC. It yields the protein CATSGDREVSGTQYF.